This T cell receptor beta chain was sequenced for a study of T cells in Graves' hyperthyroidism and ophthalmopathy (dated by TCRdb to about 2019). With respect to the entire study: Peripheral blood was collected at initial diagnosis, before any treatment. A discovery cohort of about a hundred patients, approximately 45 with Graves' ophthalmopathy and 55 to 60 with stable Graves' hyperthyroidism, was used to find distinguishing TCR V-J signatures. For training and testing, the approximately 92 patients in the discovery cohort were randomly divided in a 7:3 ratio. According to the paper, TCR Vbeta CDR3 sequencing was carried out on 135 peripheral blood samples, which came from about 45 ophthalmopathy, under 85 hyperthyroidism and roughly 17 progressor patients. Whether ophthalmopathy could be predicted prospectively was tested in an independent validation cohort made up of about 18 hyperthyroidism patients plus 17 patients who later progressed to ophthalmopathy. The study also compared thyroid tissue and blood T-cell repertoires from about six Graves' hyperthyroidism patients. Once sampling was done, hyperthyroidism patients were given methimazole at a starting dose of 30 mg daily, whereas ophthalmopathy patients were given high-dose intravenous methylprednisolone.

The CDR1 and CDR2 encoded by the germline V gene are SGDLS and YYNGEE. The CDR3 numbers 16 residues from cysteine through phenylalanine. The CDR3 DNA has 48 bases and is translated from base 1. V and J are trimmed by 0 bases and 5 bases, and the gene matches miss 6 bases of the junction. TCR beta CDR3 regions were amplified from RNA transcripts. The TCR CDR3 was subjected to a first round of RT-PCR using the HTBI primer set and the Qiagen OneStep RT-PCR kit. The libraries were constructed in a second round of multiplex PCR and then size-selected and purified. The libraries were sequenced on an Illumina HiSeq2000 using paired-end 100 bp reads. The authors processed their data as follows. SOAPnuke was used to process the raw data, throwing out any read that contained adapters or uncalled bases, had a mean Phred below 15, or lacked an exact constant-primer or identifier match. COPE v1.2.5 was used to merge the high-quality paired reads, and each unique nucleotide sequence was defined as a clonotype. MiTCR v1.1 was used to align the clonotypes against IMGT TRBV, TRBD and TRBJ reference segments. The analysis included only V-J combinations with a frequency above 0.0001, which together covered approximately 99% of the repertoires. A TCS score was defined as the ratio of F50 (clonal expansion) to E x V (chaos), with BLOSUM62-based TCRdist applied between CDR3 peptides within each V-J. Welch's t-statistics and random forest reduced 514 V-J features to about 12, which were used in a naive Bayes classifier (R e1071). The public reads were reprocessed in TCRdb via fastp at Q25 and MiXCR, keeping in-frame beta chains. CDR3 protein duplicates are merged, each entry listing the most common genes and DNA. TCRdb assigned the V and J calls; the authors' analysis was not used. The sample data list more than 500,000 distinct CDR3 sequences, and approximately 16% of these were observed just once. Roughly 29% of the sample rests with the top ten.

In the ophthalmopathy patients, disease was moderately to severely active, with a Clinical Activity Score of 3 or more, a NOSPECS grade of 4 or more, and a duration of less than 3 months. The study excluded patients with uncontrolled infections, other autoimmune diseases, pregnancy or lactation. Diagnoses relied on clinical symptoms, serum thyroxine and TRAb, thyroid ultrasound and orbital computed tomography. PBMCs were isolated from more than 9 ml of fresh peripheral blood by Ficoll-Paque density gradient centrifugation. Total RNA was extracted with Trizol reagent, and quality was checked on an Agilent 2100 Bioanalyzer. Note on this clonotype: Its antigen remains undetermined. No quality values exist for individual bases; no much larger clone is one base distant.

Broader findings and caveats from the paper: Most expanded thyroid clonotypes (frequency above 0.001) were also found in blood, which suggests that blood repertoires may mirror thyroid immune responses. In cross-validation, a model built on a 13 V-J signature told ophthalmopathy apart from stable hyperthyroidism with just under 90% sensitivity and 81% to 82% specificity, and in testing the same model reached 80%/75%. In validation, the model predicted progression to ophthalmopathy a median of 6.5 months before onset, with 70% to 71% sensitivity and more than 72% specificity. Sample size was not statistically predetermined, and blinding of investigators to group allocation was not performed.

The specimen sequenced was blood. The TCR sequence derives from a woman in her 30s with Graves' ophthalmopathy. In this chain, TRBV9 is recombined with TRBJ2-1, and TRBD2 matches 9 of the central bases. The DNA sequence reads TGTGCCAGCAGCGTAGTGTCTAGCGGGATCGACAATGAGCAGTTCTTC. This sequence encodes CASSVVSSGIDNEQFF.